A single sample is the source of the 4 T cell receptor beta chains below, sequenced in a study of OX40 agonist ivuxolimab in advanced cancers. Repertoires were generated with immunoSEQ multiplex PCR, while TCRdb's copy carries only in-frame clones and drops some. The repertoire holds some 67,000 clones, with around nine tenths as singletons. The source was CD4+ or CD8+ T cells sorted from blood, collected in a trial of the OX40 agonist ivuxolimab. These receptors were collected from an adult with an advanced solid tumor such as melanoma, head and neck, liver or kidney cancer.

The J gene is TRBJ2-5, the V gene TRBV5-4; D possibly corresponds to TRBD1 (5 bases). This CDR3 comprises 13 residues. V shed 0 bases and J shed 5 bases, with 8 bases lying between them. Looked up from germline, CDR1 is SGHNT and CDR2 is YYREEE (reference sequence). Written as DNA, the CDR3 is TGTGCCAGCAGCTTGGGGACAAGTGAGACCCAGTACTTC. Protein product: CASSLGTSETQYF. Looking up the rest from reference TRBV5-4 and TRBJ2-5 gives the full variable domain: ETGVTQSPTHLIKTRGQQVTLRCSSQSGHNTVSWYQQALGQGPQFIFQYYREEENGRGNFPPRFSGLQFPNYSSELNVNALELDDSALYLCASSLGTSETQYFGPGTRLLVL.

The chain employs TRBV10-3 and TRBJ2-5, with 14 nucleotides matching TRBD2. V lost 4 bases, J lost 5 bases, and 3 bases stayed unmatched. Germline V gene data show CDR1 as ENHRY and CDR2 as SYGVKD. The CDR3 runs 15 residues. As DNA, the CDR3 is TGTGCCATCAGTGGGGGACTAGCGGGAGTGGAGACCCAGTACTTC. It specifies CAISGGLAGVETQYF.

The J gene is TRBJ2-3, the V gene TRBV18, with 7 bases aligning to TRBD1. This CDR3 region has 15 residues. The ends lost 3 bases at V and 4 bases at J; junction bases unmatched: 7. Germline V gene lookup returns CDR1 KGHSH and CDR2 LQKENI. The CDR3 here is CASSPYRGGADTQYF. CDR3 coding DNA: TGTGCCAGCTCACCCTACAGGGGTGGAGCAGATACGCAGTATTTT.

The chain employs TRBV10-3 and TRBJ2-7; 7 positions match TRBD1. J gave up 3 bases and V 10 bases, and 3 bases lay outside the gene matches. This CDR3 comprises 11 residues. Germline V CDR1 and CDR2: ENHRY, SYGVKD. The CDR3 DNA reads TGTGCCACCGGGACAGTCTACGAGCAGTACTTC. Its translation is CATGTVYEQYF.